Here is one T cell receptor (beta chain) with its context. Its antigen remains unknown. CDR3 length: 16 amino acids. V shed 0 bases, J shed 7 bases, and the junction held 11 bases outside the gene matches. The germline V gene has CDR1 LGHDT and CDR2 YNNKEL (reference sequence). The assay was immunoSEQ multiplex PCR, and TCRdb's table has in-frame clones only and misses some. The table includes 350,000 to 400,000 clones, around nine tenths detected once. These data come from a study of Ad26.COV2.S vaccination and SARS-CoV-2 variants. Study-level information: As a participant in COV1001, the donor was in the Ad26.COV2.S trial arm.

Overall study findings and caveats: The analyses of TCR breadth and depth may have understated the size of total T cell responses.

Stated treatment: roughly 20 received Ad26.COV2.S at low or high dose, single or two shots; about five received placebo; per-sample allocation not given. Day 63 after the first injection of vaccine or placebo was the sampling time. The specimen was peripheral blood, collected in a trial of Ad26.COV2.S vaccine versus placebo. The chain employs TRBV3-1 (or the pseudogene TRBV3-2) and TRBJ2-5, with 7 bases aligning to TRBD2. This TCR came from a person aged 18-60 years who received the Ad26.COV2.S COVID-19 vaccine or a placebo. CDR3 in amino acids: CASSQDQGGGSGTQYF. CDR3 sequence (DNA): TGTGCCAGCAGCCAAGATCAAGGAGGCGGGAGCGGGACCCAGTACTTC.